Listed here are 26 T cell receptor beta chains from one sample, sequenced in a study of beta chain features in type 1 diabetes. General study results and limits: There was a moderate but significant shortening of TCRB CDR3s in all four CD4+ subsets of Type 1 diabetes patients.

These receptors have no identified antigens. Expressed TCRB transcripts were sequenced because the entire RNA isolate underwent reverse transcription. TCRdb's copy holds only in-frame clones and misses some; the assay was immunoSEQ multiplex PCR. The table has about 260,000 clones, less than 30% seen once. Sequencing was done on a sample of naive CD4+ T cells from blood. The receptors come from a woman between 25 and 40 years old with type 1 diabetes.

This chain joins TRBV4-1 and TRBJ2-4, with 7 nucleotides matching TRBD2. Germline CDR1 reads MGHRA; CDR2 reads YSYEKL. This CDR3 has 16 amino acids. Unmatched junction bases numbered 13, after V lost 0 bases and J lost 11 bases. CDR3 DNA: TGCGCCAGCAGCCAAGATTCCTGGCGGCAAGCGGGATTTCAGTACTTC. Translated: CASSQDSWRQAGFQYF.

The CDR3 sequence is CASSYSTGTQYF. The CDR3 DNA reads TGTGCCAGCAGTTATTCAACGGGTACGCAGTATTTT. The rearrangement links TRBV6-5 to TRBJ2-3; no definite D call. This CDR3 contains 12 residues. From germline, CDR1 is MNHEY and CDR2 SVGAGI. The V end lost 3 bases, the J end lost 8 bases, and 9 bases lay between the germline ends.

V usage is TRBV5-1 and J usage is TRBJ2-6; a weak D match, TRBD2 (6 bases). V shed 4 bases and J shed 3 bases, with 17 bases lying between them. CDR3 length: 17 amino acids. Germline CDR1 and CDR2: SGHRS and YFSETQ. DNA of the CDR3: TGCGCCAGCAGCCTGGACATCCGGGAGTATGGGGCCAACGTCCTGACTTTC. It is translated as CASSLDIREYGANVLTF.

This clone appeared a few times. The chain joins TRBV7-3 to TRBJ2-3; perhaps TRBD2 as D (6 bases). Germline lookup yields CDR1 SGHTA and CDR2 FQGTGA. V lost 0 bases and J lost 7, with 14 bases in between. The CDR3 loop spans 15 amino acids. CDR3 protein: CASSLTSGESNTQYF. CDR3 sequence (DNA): TGTGCCAGCAGCTTAACTTCGGGAGAGTCAAATACGCAGTATTTT.

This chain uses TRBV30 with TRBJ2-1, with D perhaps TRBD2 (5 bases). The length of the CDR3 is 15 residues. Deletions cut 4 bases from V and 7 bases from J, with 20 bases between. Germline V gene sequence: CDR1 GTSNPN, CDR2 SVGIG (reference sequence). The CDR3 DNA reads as TGTGCCTGGACCGCAGAGCGGTTGTATGGGAATGAGCAGTTCTTC. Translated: CAWTAERLYGNEQFF.

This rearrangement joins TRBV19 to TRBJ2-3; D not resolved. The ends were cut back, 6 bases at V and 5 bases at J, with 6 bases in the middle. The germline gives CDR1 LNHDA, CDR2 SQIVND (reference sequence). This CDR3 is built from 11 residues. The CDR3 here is CASSVRDTQYF. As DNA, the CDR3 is TGTGCCAGTAGCGTCCGAGATACGCAGTATTTT.

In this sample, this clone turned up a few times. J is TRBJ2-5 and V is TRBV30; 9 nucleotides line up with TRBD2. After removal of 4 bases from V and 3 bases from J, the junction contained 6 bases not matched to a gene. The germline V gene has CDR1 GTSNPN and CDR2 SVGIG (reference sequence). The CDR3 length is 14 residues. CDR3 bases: TGTGCCTGGACCGCGGGACTAGCTAAAGAGACCCAGTACTTC. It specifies CAWTAGLAKETQYF.

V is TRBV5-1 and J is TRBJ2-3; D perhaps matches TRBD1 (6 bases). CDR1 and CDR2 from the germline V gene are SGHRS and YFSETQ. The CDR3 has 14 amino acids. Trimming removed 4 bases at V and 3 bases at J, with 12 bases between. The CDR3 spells CASSHRDTTDTQYF. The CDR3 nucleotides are TGCGCCAGCAGCCACCGGGACACGACAGATACGCAGTATTTT.

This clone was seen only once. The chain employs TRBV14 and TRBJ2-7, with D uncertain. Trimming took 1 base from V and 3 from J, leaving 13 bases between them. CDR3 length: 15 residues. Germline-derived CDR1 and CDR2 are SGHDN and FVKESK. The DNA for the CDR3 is TGTGCCAGCAGCCAAGTAACATCGTTGAACTACGAGCAGTACTTC. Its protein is CASSQVTSLNYEQYF.

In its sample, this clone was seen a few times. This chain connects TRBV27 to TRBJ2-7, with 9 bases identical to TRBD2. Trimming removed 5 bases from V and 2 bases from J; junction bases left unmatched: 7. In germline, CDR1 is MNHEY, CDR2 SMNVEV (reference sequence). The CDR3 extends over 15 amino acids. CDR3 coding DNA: TGTGCCAGCAGTCTTAGCGGGAGCCCTCCCTACGAGCAGTACTTC. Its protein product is CASSLSGSPPYEQYF.

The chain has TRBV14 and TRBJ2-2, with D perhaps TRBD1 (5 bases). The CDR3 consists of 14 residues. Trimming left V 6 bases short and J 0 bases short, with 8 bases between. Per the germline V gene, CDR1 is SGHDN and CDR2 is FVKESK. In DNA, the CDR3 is TGTGCCAGCAGGGACACTTCGAACACCGGGGAGCTGTTTTTT. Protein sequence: CASRDTSNTGELFF.

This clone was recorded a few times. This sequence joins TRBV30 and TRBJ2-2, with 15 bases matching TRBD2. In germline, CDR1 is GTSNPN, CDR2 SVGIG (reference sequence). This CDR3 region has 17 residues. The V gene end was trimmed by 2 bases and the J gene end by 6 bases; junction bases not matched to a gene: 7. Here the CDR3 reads CAWSLGLAGGTSGELFF. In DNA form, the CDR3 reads TGTGCCTGGAGTCTAGGACTAGCGGGAGGGACGTCCGGGGAGCTGTTTTTT.

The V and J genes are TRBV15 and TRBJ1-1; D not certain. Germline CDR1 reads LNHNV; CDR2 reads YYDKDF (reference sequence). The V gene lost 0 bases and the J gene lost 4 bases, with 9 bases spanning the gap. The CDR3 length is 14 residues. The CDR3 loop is CATSRDQTGTEAFF. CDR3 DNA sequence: TGTGCCACCAGCAGAGACCAGACGGGCACTGAAGCTTTCTTT.

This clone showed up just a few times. CDR3 residues: CASSQFSAGELFF. The DNA of the CDR3 is TGCGCCAGCAGCCAATTTAGTGCCGGGGAGCTGTTTTTT. The chain has TRBV4-1 and TRBJ2-2; D is unclear. V lost 2 bases to trimming and J lost 6 bases, with 7 bases between them. The CDR3 loop spans 13 amino acids. The germline V gene encodes CDR1 MGHRA and CDR2 YSYEKL.

The CDR3 DNA is TGTGCCTGGAGTGTACGGGAGGGGACTGAAGCTTTCTTT. Translation gives CAWSVREGTEAFF. This sequence joins TRBV30 and TRBJ1-1, with D maybe TRBD1 (5 bases). The germline CDR1 and CDR2 sequences are GTSNPN and SVGIG (reference sequence). The germline V and J ends were trimmed by 0 bases and 5 bases, with 10 bases remaining between them. CDR3 length: 13 amino acids.

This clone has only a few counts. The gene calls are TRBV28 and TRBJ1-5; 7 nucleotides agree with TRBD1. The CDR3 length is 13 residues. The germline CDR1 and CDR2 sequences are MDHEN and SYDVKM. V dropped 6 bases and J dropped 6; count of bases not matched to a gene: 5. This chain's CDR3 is CASSYDRAQPQHF. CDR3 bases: TGTGCCAGCAGCTACGACAGGGCTCAGCCCCAGCATTTT.

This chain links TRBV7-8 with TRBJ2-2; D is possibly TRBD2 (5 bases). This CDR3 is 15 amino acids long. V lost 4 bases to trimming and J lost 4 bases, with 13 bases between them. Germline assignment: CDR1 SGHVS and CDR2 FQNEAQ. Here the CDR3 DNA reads TGTGCCAGCAGCTCCTATGGCGAGGGCACCGGGGAGCTGTTTTTT. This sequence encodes CASSSYGEGTGELFF.

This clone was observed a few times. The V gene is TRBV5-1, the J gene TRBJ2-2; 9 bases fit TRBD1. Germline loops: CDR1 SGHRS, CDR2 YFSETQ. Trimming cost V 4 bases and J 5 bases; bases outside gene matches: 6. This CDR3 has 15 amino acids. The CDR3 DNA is TGCGCCAGCAGCCAACAGGGGGCAGGAACCGGGGAGCTGTTTTTT. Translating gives CASSQQGAGTGELFF.

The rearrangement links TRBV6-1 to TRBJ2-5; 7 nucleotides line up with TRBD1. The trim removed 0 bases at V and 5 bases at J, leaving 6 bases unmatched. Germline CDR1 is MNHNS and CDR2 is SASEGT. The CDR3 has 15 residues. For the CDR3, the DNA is TGTGCCAGCAGTGAAGCGCTTCAAGGGGGCGAGACCCAGTACTTC. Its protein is CASSEALQGGETQYF.

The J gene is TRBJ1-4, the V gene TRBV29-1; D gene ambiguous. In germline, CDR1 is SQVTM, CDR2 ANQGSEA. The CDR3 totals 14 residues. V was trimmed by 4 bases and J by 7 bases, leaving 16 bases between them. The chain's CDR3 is CSVAVTQEGEKLFF. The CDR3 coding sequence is TGCAGCGTTGCCGTGACTCAGGAGGGTGAAAAACTGTTTTTT.

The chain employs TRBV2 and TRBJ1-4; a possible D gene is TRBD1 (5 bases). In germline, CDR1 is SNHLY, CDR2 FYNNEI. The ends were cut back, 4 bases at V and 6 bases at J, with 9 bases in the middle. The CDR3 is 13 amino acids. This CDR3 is CASSAVTDEKLFF. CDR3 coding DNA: TGTGCCAGCAGTGCGGTGACAGATGAAAAACTGTTTTTT.

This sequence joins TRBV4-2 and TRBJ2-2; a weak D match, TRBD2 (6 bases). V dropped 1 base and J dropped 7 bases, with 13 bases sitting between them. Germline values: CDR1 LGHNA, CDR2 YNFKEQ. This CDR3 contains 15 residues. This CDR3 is CASSQGPGDVGELFF. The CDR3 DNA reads TGTGCCAGCAGCCAAGGCCCGGGAGACGTCGGGGAGCTGTTTTTT.

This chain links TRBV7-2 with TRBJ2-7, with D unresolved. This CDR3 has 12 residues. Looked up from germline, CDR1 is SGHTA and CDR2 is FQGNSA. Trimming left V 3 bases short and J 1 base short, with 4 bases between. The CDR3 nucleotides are TGTGCCAGCAGCTTCCAATCCTACGAGCAGTACTTC. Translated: CASSFQSYEQYF.

In nucleotides, the CDR3 is TGCAGTGCTGGGCCGAGCCAGCAGTACTTC. Translated: CSAGPSQQYF. The chain combines TRBV20-1 with TRBJ2-7; D gene unclear. This CDR3 is 10 amino acids long. V was pared by 5 bases and J by 8 bases, with 10 bases between. From germline, CDR1 is DFQATT and CDR2 SNEGSKA (reference sequence).

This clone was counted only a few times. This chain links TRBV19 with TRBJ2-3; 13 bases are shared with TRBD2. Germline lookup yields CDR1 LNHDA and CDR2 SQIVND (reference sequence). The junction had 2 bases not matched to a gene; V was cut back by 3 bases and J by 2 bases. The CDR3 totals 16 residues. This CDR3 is CASSITSGRATDTQYF. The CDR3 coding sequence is TGTGCCAGTAGTATTACTAGCGGGAGGGCCACAGATACGCAGTATTTT.

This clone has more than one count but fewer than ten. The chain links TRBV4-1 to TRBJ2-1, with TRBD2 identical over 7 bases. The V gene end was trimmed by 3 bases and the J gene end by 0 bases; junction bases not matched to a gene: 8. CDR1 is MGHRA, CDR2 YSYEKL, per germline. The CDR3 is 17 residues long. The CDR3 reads CASSHGLAASSYNEQFF. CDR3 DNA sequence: TGCGCCAGCAGCCACGGCCTAGCGGCAAGCTCCTACAATGAGCAGTTCTTC.